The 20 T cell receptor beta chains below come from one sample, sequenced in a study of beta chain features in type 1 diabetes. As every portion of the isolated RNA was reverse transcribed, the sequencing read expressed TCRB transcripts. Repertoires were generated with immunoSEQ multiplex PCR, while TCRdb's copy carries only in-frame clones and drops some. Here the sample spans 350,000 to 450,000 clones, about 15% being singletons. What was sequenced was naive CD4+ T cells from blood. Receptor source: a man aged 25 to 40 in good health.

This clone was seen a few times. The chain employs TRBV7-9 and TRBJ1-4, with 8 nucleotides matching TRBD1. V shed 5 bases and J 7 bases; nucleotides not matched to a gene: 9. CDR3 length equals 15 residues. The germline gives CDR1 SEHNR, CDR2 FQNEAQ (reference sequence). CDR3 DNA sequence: TGTGCCAGCAGCCCCCGGACAGGGCGGGCTGAAAAACTGTTTTTT. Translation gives CASSPRTGRAEKLFF.

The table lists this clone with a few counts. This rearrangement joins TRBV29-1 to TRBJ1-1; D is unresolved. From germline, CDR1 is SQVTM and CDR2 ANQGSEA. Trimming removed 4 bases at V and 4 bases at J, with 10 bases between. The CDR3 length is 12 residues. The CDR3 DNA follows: TGCAGCGTTGGGCGCTGGGGCACTGAAGCTTTCTTT. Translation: CSVGRWGTEAFF.

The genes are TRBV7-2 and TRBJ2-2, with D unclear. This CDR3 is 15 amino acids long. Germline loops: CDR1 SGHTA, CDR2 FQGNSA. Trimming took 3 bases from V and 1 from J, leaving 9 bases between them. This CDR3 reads CASSFSAGNTGELFF. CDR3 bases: TGTGCCAGCAGCTTCTCAGCAGGGAACACCGGGGAGCTGTTTTTT.

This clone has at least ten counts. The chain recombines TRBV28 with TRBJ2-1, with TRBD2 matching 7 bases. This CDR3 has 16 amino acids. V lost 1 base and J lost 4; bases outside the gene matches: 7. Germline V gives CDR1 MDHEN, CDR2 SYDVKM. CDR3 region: CASSLSAGVRYNEQFF. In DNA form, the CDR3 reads TGTGCCAGCAGTTTATCGGCGGGAGTCCGATACAATGAGCAGTTCTTC.

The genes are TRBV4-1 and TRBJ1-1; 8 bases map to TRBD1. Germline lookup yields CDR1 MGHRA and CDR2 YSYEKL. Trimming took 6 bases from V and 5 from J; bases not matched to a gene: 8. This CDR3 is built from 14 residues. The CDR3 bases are TGCGCCAGCAGGCGACAGGGGAGTAGGACTGAAGCTTTCTTT. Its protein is CASRRQGSRTEAFF.

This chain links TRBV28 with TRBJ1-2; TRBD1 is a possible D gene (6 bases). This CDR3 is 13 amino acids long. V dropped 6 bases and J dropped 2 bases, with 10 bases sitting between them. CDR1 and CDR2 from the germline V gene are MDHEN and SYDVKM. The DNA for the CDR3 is TGTGCCAGCAGAAGGGACACCAACTATGGCTACACCTTC. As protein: CASRRDTNYGYTF.

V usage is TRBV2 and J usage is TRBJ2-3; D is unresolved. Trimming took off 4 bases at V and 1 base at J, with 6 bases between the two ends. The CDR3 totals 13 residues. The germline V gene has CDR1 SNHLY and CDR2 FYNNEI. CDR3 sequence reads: CASSATGTDTQYF. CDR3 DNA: TGTGCCAGCAGTGCGACGGGCACAGATACGCAGTATTTT.

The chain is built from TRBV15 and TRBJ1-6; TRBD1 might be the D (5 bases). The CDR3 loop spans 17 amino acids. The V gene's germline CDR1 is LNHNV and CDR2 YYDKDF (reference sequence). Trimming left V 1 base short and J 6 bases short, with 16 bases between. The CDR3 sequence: CATSRAKAGLSNSPLHF. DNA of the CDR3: TGTGCCACCAGCAGAGCCAAGGCAGGGCTCTCTAATTCACCCCTCCACTTT. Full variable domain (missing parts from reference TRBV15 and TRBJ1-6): DAMVIQNPRYQVTQFGKPVTLSCSQTLNHNVMYWYQQKSSQAPKLLFHYYDKDFNNEADTPDNFQSRRPNTSFCFLDIRSPGLGDTAMYLCATSRAKAGLSNSPLHFGNGTRLTVT.

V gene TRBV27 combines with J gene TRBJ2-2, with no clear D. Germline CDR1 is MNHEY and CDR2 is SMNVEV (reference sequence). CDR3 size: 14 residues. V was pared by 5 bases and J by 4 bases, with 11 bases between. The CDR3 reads CASSANLGTGELFF. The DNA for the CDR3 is TGTGCCAGCAGTGCCAATCTAGGCACCGGGGAGCTGTTTTTT.

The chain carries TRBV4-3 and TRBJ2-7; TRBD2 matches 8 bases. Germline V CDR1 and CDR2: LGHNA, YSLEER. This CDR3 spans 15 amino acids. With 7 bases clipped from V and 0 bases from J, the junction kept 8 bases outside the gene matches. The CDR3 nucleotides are TGCGCCAGCATCTCGGGGGGGCTGAACTCCTACGAGCAGTACTTC. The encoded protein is CASISGGLNSYEQYF.

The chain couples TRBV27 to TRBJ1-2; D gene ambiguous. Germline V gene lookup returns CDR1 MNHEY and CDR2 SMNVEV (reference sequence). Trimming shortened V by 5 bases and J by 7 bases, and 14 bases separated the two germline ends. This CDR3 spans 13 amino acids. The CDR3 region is CASSQTLTSGYTF. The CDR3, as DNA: TGTGCCAGCAGTCAGACCCTGACAAGTGGCTACACCTTC.

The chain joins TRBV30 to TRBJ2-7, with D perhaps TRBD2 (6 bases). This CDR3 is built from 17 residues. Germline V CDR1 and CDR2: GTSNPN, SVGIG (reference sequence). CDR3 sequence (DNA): TGTGCCTTGAGTGGGCAGGAGGGAAGATCGGGAATGTACGAGCAGTACGTC. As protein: CALSGQEGRSGMYEQYV.

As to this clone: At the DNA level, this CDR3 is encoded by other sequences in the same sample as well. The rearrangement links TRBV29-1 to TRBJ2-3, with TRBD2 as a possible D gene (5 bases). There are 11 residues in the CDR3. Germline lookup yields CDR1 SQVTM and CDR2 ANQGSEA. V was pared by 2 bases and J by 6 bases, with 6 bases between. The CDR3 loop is CSVELADTQYF. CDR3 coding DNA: TGCAGCGTTGAACTAGCCGATACGCAGTATTTT.

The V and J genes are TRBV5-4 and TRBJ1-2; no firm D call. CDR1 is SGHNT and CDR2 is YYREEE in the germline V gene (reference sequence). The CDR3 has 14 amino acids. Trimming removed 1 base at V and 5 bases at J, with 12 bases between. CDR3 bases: TGTGCCAGCAGCTTGTCGCTAGGGCCGTATGGCTACACCTTC. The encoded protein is CASSLSLGPYGYTF. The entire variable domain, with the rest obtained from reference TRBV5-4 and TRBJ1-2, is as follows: ETGVTQSPTHLIKTRGQQVTLRCSSQSGHNTVSWYQQALGQGPQFIFQYYREEENGRGNFPPRFSGLQFPNYSSELNVNALELDDSALYLCASSLSLGPYGYTFGSGTRLTVV.

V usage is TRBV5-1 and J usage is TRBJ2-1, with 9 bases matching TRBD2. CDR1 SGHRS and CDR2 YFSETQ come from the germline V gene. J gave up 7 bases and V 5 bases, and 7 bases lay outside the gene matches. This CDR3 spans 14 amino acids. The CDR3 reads CASRRGLAGNEQFF. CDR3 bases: TGCGCCAGCAGAAGAGGCCTAGCGGGGAATGAGCAGTTCTTC.

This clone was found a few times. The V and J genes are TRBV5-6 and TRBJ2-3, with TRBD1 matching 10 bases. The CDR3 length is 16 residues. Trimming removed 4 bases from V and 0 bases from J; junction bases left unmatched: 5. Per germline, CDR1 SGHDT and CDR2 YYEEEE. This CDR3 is CASSPRTGGSTDTQYF. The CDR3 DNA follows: TGTGCCAGCAGCCCTCGGACAGGGGGAAGCACAGATACGCAGTATTTT.

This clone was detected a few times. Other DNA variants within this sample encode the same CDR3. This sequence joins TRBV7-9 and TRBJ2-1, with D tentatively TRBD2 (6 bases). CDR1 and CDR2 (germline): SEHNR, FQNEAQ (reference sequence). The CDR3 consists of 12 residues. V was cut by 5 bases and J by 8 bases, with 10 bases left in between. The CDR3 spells CASSLRRDEQFF. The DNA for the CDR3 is TGTGCCAGCAGCCTCAGGAGGGATGAGCAGTTCTTC.

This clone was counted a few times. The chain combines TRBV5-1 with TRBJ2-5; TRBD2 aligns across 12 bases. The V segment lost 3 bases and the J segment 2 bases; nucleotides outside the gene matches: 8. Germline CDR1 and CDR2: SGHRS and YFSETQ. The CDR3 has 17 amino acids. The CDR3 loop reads CASSWTGTSGSQETQYF. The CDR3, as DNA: TGCGCCAGCAGCTGGACCGGGACTAGCGGGTCACAAGAGACCCAGTACTTC.

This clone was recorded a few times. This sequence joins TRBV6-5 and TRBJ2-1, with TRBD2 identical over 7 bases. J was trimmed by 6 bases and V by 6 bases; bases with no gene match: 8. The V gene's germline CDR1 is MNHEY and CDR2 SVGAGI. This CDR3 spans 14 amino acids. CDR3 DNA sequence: TGTGCCAGCAGCCGTATAGCGGGCCTCAATGAGCAGTTCTTC. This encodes CASSRIAGLNEQFF.

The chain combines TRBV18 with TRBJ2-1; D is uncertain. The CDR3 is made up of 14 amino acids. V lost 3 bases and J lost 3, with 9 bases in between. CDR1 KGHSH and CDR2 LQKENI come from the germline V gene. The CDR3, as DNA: TGTGCCAGCTCACCGCAAGGTTTCTACAATGAGCAGTTCTTC. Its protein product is CASSPQGFYNEQFF.